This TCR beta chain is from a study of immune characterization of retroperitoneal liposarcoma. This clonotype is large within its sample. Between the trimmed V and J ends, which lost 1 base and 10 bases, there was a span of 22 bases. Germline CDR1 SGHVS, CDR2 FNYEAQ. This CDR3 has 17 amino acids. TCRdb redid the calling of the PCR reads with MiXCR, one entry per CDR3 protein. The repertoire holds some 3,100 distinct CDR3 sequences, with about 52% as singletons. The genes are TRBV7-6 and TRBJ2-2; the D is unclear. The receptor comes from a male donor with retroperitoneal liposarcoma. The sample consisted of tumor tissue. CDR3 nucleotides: TGTGCCAGCAGCTTAGGTTCCAGCTCGGACCACGGCCAGGAGCTGTTTTTT. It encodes CASSLGSSSDHGQELFF. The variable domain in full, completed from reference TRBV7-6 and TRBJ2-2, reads GAGVSQSPRYKVTKRGQDVALRCDPISGHVSLYWYRQALGQGPEFLTYFNYEAQQDKSGLPNDRFSAERPEGSISTLTIQRTEQRDSAMYRCASSLGSSSDHGQELFFGEGSRLTVL.